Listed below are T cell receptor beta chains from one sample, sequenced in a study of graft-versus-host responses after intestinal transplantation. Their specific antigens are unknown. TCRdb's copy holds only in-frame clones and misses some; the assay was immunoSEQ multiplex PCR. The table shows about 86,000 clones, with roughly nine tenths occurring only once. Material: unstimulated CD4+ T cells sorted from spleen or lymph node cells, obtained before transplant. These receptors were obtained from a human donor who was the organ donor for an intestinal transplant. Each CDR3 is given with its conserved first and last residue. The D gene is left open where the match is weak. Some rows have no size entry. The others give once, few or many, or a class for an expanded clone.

TGTGCCAGCACCGCGGTCGGGACAGGGTACGAGCAGTACTTC	CASTAVGTGYEQYF	TRBD1	-	TRBV2	TRBJ2-7
TGTGCCAGCAGCGGTCGGGAGAGTACCGAGACCCAGTACTTC	CASSGRESTETQYF	-	once	TRBV28	TRBJ2-5
TGTGCCAGTAGTATGGTGGGGCATAGCTCCTACAATGAGCAGTTCTTC	CASSMVGHSSYNEQFF	-	once	TRBV19	TRBJ2-1
TGTGCCAGCTCACCCTTTCCGGGACAGTCTGGTAATGAGCAGTTCTTC	CASSPFPGQSGNEQFF	TRBD1	few	TRBV18	TRBJ2-1
TGTGCCAGCAGCTTATACTCCCAGCAGTACTTC	CASSLYSQQYF	-	-	TRBV7-2	TRBJ2-7
TGTGCCAGCAGTTTAGTGGAGGCGGTAGGCTACACCTTC	CASSLVEAVGYTF	-	-	TRBV28	TRBJ1-2
TGTGCCAGCAGTCAGACCCGGGACACTCAGTTCTTC	CASSQTRDTQFF	-	-	TRBV6-5	TRBJ2-1
TGTGCCAGCATCCAAGCGGGGGGGCCCTGGCGGGAGCAGTTCTTC	CASIQAGGPWREQFF	TRBD2	-	TRBV11-2	TRBJ2-1
TGTGCCAGCAGCGCCCTCGCGGGTATTAGCAATCAGCCCCAGCATTTT	CASSALAGISNQPQHF	-	-	TRBV7-2	TRBJ1-5
TGTGCCATCAGTGAGTCGGGAACAGCCAGGGACTATGGCTACACCTTC	CAISESGTARDYGYTF	-	-	TRBV10-3	TRBJ1-2
TGTGCCAGTAGTATCCGGAGCGGCAGGGCCAACGTCCTGACTTTC	CASSIRSGRANVLTF	-	-	TRBV19	TRBJ2-6
TGTGCCAGCAGCGCGGACACGGGCGGCGATACGCAGTATTTT	CASSADTGGDTQYF	-	-	TRBV11-3	TRBJ2-3
TGTGCCAGCAGCTTCTACGGGAAGGACTACAATGAGCAGTTCTTC	CASSFYGKDYNEQFF	-	once	TRBV11-2	TRBJ2-1
TGTGCCAGCAGTCCGAGGACTAGCGGGAGTATCGATGAGCAGTTCTTC	CASSPRTSGSIDEQFF	TRBD2	-	TRBV6-4	TRBJ2-1
TGTGCCGCCCAGCGGGACGCCTGGAATGAGCAGTTCTTC	CAAQRDAWNEQFF	TRBD2	-	TRBV11-2	TRBJ2-1
TGTGCCAGCAGCCCACAGGGGGCGAGGTACAATGAGCAGTTCTTC	CASSPQGARYNEQFF	TRBD1	-	TRBV11-3	TRBJ2-1
TGTGCCAGCGCAAGAACGACAGGGGATGCTTTCTTT	CASARTTGDAFF	TRBD1	-	TRBV9	TRBJ1-1
TGTGCCAGCAGATCCGGACACTCTGGGGCCAACGTCCTGACTTTC	CASRSGHSGANVLTF	-	-	TRBV5-8	TRBJ2-6